This TCR beta chain was profiled in a study of OX40 agonist ivuxolimab in advanced cancers. TCRdb's copy holds only in-frame clones and misses some; the assay was immunoSEQ multiplex PCR. The table lists more than 65,000 clones, around four fifths of them singletons. Source: CD4+ or CD8+ T cells sorted from blood, taken in a trial of the OX40 agonist ivuxolimab. The TCR originated in an adult with an advanced solid tumor such as melanoma, head and neck, liver or kidney cancer.

The CDR3: CASSQVGEGRTTEAFF. CDR3 DNA: TGCGCCAGCAGCCAAGTAGGGGAGGGGAGAACCACTGAAGCTTTCTTT. V gene TRBV4-1 combines with J gene TRBJ1-1; D may be TRBD1 (5 bases). V was cut by 1 base and J by 4 bases, with 16 bases left in between. Germline CDR1 MGHRA, CDR2 YSYEKL. The CDR3 has 16 amino acids.